This entry features one T cell receptor (beta chain) sequence. No antigen is known for it. The repertoire was sequenced with immunoSEQ multiplex PCR; TCRdb's copy has only in-frame clones and lacks some. The sample consists of just over 65,000 clones, approximately 84% of them appearing once. This sample was taken from a study of a mutant IDH1 vaccine in newly diagnosed glioma. At the level of the study: Beforehand, treatment had been radiotherapy, temozolomide, or both; the majority received both. Whole-study results and caveats: Among top peripheral T cell clonotypes, changes seemed unrelated to pseudoprogression.

The CDR3 has 14 residues. Per germline, CDR1 MDHEN and CDR2 SYDVKM. V was cut by 6 bases and J by 6 bases, with 15 bases left in between. Time point specified: week 35, safety follow-up. The vaccine gave 300 ug of a 20-mer mutant IDH1 peptide subcutaneously per dose. The sequenced sample was PBMCs, obtained from a glioma patient whose treatment included an IDH1 peptide vaccine. The V call is TRBV28, the J call TRBJ1-5; D might be TRBD1 (6 bases). This TCR derives from a young man with glioma. CDR3 in amino acids: CASSLSRGGQPQHF. The CDR3 bases are TGTGCCAGCAGCCTCTCCAGGGGAGGTCAGCCCCAGCATTTT.